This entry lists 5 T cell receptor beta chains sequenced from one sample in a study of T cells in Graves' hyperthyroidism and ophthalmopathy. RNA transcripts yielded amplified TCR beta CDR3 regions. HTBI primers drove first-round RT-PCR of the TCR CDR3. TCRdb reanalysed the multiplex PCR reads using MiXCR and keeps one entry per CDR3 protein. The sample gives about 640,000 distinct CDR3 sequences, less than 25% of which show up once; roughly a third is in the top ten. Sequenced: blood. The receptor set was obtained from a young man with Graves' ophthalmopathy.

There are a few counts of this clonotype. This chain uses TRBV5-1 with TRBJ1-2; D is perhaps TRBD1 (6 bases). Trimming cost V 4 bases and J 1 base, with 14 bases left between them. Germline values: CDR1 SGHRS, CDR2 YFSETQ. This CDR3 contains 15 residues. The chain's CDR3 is CASSPAGHGNYGYTF. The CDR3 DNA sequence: TGCGCCAGCAGCCCGGCGGGACATGGTAACTATGGCTACACCTTC.

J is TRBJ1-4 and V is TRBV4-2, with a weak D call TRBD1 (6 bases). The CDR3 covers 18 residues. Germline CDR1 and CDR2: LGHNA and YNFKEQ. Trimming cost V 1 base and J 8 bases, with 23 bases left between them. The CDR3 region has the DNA TGTGCCAGCAGCCAAGCTGATTTTGGGGGCAGAGAGGTAGAAAAACTGTTTTTT. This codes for CASSQADFGGREVEKLFF.

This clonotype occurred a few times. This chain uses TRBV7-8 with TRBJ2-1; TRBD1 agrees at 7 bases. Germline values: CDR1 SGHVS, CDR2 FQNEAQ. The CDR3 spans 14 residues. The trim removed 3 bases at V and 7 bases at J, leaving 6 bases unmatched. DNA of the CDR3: TGTGCCAGCAGCTTGAGGGACAGCTGGAATGAGCAGTTCTTC. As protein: CASSLRDSWNEQFF.

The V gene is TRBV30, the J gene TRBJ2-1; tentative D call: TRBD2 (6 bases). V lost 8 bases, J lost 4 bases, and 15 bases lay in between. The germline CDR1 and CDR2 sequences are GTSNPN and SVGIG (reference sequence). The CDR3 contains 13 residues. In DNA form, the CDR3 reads TGTGCCAGTAGTATCGGGAGATACAATGAGCAGTTCTTC. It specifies CASSIGRYNEQFF. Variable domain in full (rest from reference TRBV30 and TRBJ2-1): SQTIHQWPATLVQPVGSPLSLECTVEGTSNPNLYWYRQAAGRGLQLLFYSVGIGQISSEVPQNLSASRPQDRQFILSSKKLLLSDSGFYLCASSIGRYNEQFFGPGTRLTVL.

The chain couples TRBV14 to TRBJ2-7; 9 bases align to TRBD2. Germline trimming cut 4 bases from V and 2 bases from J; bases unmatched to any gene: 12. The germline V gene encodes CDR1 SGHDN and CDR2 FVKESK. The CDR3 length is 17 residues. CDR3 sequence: CASSLEARLAVTYEQYF. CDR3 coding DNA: TGTGCCAGCAGCCTTGAAGCCCGACTAGCGGTTACCTACGAGCAGTACTTC.